This TCR beta chain was obtained from a study of CD8 T cells in ankylosing spondylitis. From germline, CDR1 is SGHDT and CDR2 YYEEEE. Trimming removed 2 bases from V and 0 bases from J, with 8 bases in between. The CDR3 loop spans 14 amino acids. This clonotype has a count of ten or more. Its cognate antigen is unknown. Findings and limits, study-wide: CD8+ disease-linked clones were present at relatively low frequencies in blood. Apparently characteristic of ankylosing spondylitis blood was a TCR beta motif (eight highly homologous variants).

Making the TCR beta libraries involved quantitative 5'-RACE with molecular barcodes. TCRdb fed the 5' RACE reads into MiXCR, producing one record per CDR3 protein. In the table there are 150,000 to 200,000 distinct CDR3 sequences, about a third of which are singletons. This chain joins TRBV5-6 and TRBJ1-2; possible D gene TRBD1, 5 bases. The specimen was synovial fluid, either unsorted or a sorted T cell fraction (not recorded which). The TCR comes from a male donor with ankylosing spondylitis. CDR3 region: CASSLPGTNYGYTF. CDR3 coding DNA: TGTGCCAGCAGCTTACCAGGGACTAACTATGGCTACACCTTC.